A single sample gave rise to the 23 T cell receptor beta chains below, sequenced in a study of T cells in Graves' hyperthyroidism and ophthalmopathy. The investigators amplified TCR beta CDR3 regions from RNA transcripts. Using the HTBI primer set, a first-round RT-PCR was run on the TCR CDR3. TCRdb reprocessed the multiplex PCR reads via MiXCR and lists one record per CDR3 protein. The sample shows 300,000 to 450,000 distinct CDR3 sequences, about 15% of them seen only once. Sequencing input: blood. The receptors here all came from a woman in her 30s with Graves' ophthalmopathy.

This clonotype was picked up many times. The chain recombines TRBV5-5 with TRBJ1-2, with unresolved D. The germline gives CDR1 SGHKS, CDR2 YYEKEE (reference sequence). Trimming took 0 bases from V and 4 from J, leaving 4 bases between them. CDR3 size: 12 residues. The CDR3 spells CASSLDFYGYTF. The CDR3 coding sequence is TGTGCCAGCAGCTTGGATTTCTATGGCTACACCTTC.

This clonotype was picked up many times. The chain is built from TRBV7-3 and TRBJ2-1; no firm D call. The V gene lost 6 bases and the J gene lost 10 bases, with 10 bases spanning the gap. Per the germline V gene, CDR1 is SGHTA and CDR2 is FQGTGA. CDR3 length equals 11 residues. The CDR3 nucleotides are TGTGCCAGCAGTCAGAGTGAGGAGCAGTTCTTC. Its protein product is CASSQSEEQFF.

This clonotype appeared many times. The J gene is TRBJ1-4, the V gene TRBV3-1, with D hard to call. Germline lookup yields CDR1 LGHDT and CDR2 YNNKEL (reference sequence). Trimming stripped 8 bases from V and 8 bases from J, with 15 bases between. The CDR3 totals 13 residues. The CDR3 spells CASSTVPSEKLFF. DNA of the CDR3: TGTGCCAGCTCCACAGTACCGAGCGAAAAACTGTTTTTT. Full variable domain (rest looked up from reference TRBV3-1 and TRBJ1-4): DTAVSQTPKYLVTQMGNDKSIKCEQNLGHDTMYWYKQDSKKFLKIMFSYNNKELIINETVPNRFSPKSPDKAHLNLHINSLELGDSAVYFCASSTVPSEKLFFGSGTQLSVL.

The gene calls are TRBV7-3 and TRBJ2-3; D gene ambiguous. The CDR3 is 15 residues long. V shed 1 base and J shed 4 bases, with 12 bases lying between them. Germline V gene sequence: CDR1 SGHTA, CDR2 FQGTGA. As DNA, the CDR3 is TGTGCCAGCAGCTTAAGGCAAGCGACCCCAGATACGCAGTATTTT. Translation: CASSLRQATPDTQYF.

This clonotype has at least ten counts. The CDR3 here is CASSPTSGGEHEQYF. In DNA form, the CDR3 reads TGTGCCAGCAGCCCAACTAGCGGGGGGGAGCACGAGCAGTACTTC. The chain couples TRBV3-1 to TRBJ2-7; TRBD2 agrees at 13 bases. Per the germline V gene, CDR1 is LGHDT and CDR2 is YNNKEL (reference sequence). Trimming at V came to 4 bases and at J to 5 bases, leaving 5 bases not matched to a gene. This CDR3 region has 15 residues.

This sequence joins TRBV12-5 and TRBJ2-2, with 7 bases that match TRBD1. Germline V gene data show CDR1 as LGHNT and CDR2 as FRNRAP. The CDR3 contains 16 residues. J gave up 7 bases and V 1 base, and 9 bases lay outside the gene matches. This CDR3 reads CASGLALQGLDGELFF. The CDR3 DNA reads TGTGCTAGTGGTTTGGCCCTACAGGGGCTAGACGGGGAGCTGTTTTTT.

This chain connects TRBV20-1 to TRBJ1-2; the D gene is possibly TRBD1 (6 bases). This CDR3 is built from 11 residues. CDR1 and CDR2 (germline): DFQATT, SNEGSKA (reference sequence). V shed 6 bases and J shed 7 bases, with 12 bases lying between them. CDR3 coding DNA: TGCAGTGCCCCCCGGACAGTTGGCTACACCTTC. Protein product: CSAPRTVGYTF.

The chain couples TRBV12-3 or TRBV12-4 to TRBJ2-5; 10 bases are a match to TRBD2. V lost 5 bases, J lost 0 bases, and 3 bases stayed unmatched. This CDR3 region has 15 residues. CDR3 nucleotide sequence: TGTGCCAGCAGTACTCTAGCGGGGGACCAAGAGACCCAGTACTTC. It yields the protein CASSTLAGDQETQYF.

This clonotype was seen many times. J is TRBJ2-3 and V is TRBV2; 9 bases are shared with TRBD1. The CDR3 has 15 residues. Trimming took 7 bases from V and 4 from J; bases not matched to a gene: 9. In germline, CDR1 is SNHLY, CDR2 FYNNEI. The CDR3 loop is CASIDRGMRPDTQYF. The CDR3 DNA reads TGTGCCAGCATCGACAGGGGGATGCGTCCAGATACGCAGTATTTT.

In its sample, this clonotype was seen many times. The chain recombines TRBV11-2 with TRBJ1-6; 9 positions match TRBD1. Trimming cost V 2 bases and J 7 bases; bases outside gene matches: 6. This CDR3 is built from 16 residues. Germline CDR1 reads SGHAT; CDR2 reads FQNNGV. This CDR3 reads CASSLIGQGQNSPLHF. In DNA, the CDR3 is TGTGCCAGCAGCTTAATTGGACAGGGGCAAAATTCACCCCTCCACTTT.

This clonotype has at least ten counts. The chain couples TRBV2 to TRBJ1-4; D not certain. V shed 8 bases and J shed 10 bases, with 11 bases lying between them. The V gene's germline CDR1 is SNHLY and CDR2 FYNNEI. This CDR3 is 11 amino acids long. CDR3 sequence reads: CASRSGGKLFF. The DNA for the CDR3 is TGTGCCAGCCGGTCGGGCGGAAAACTGTTTTTT.

This clonotype appeared a few times. V and J are TRBV5-6 and TRBJ2-3; D is unresolved. The germline CDR1 and CDR2 sequences are SGHDT and YYEEEE. V gave up 2 bases and J gave up 3 bases, with 7 bases separating them. The CDR3 spans 13 residues. The CDR3 loop is CASSFTATDTQYF. The CDR3 DNA sequence: TGTGCCAGCAGCTTTACAGCAACAGATACGCAGTATTTT.

This clonotype turned up a few times. A much larger clone lies one base from this, so it may be a read error. V is TRBV27 and J is TRBJ1-5; unclear D gene. The germline V gene encodes CDR1 MNHEY and CDR2 SMNVEV (reference sequence). CDR3 size: 16 residues. With 8 bases removed from V and 6 bases from J, the gap between germline ends came to 23 bases. Here the CDR3 DNA reads TGTGCCAGCGGTATAGGCCCGCTCCCCGGGGTTCAGCCCCAGCATTTT. Protein sequence: CASGIGPLPGVQPQHF.

V is TRBV6-1 and J is TRBJ2-5; 15 bases are a match to TRBD2. J was trimmed by 5 bases and V by 6 bases; bases with no gene match: 7. CDR3 length: 16 residues. Germline CDR1 and CDR2: MNHNS and SASEGT. In DNA, the CDR3 is TGTGCCAGCAGATATAGGACTAGCGGGGGGGCGGAGACCCAGTACTTC. Translated, it gives CASRYRTSGGAETQYF.

This clonotype was seen ten or more times. The J gene is TRBJ2-5, the V gene TRBV6-2 or TRBV6-3; no firm D call. V dropped 3 bases and J dropped 2 bases, with 28 bases sitting between them. CDR3 length: 20 residues. CDR1 and CDR2 (germline): MNHEY, SVGEGT. CDR3 loop: CASSYLQRGSSRGEQETQYF. For the CDR3, the DNA is TGTGCCAGCAGTTATCTACAGAGAGGCAGTTCGAGAGGAGAACAAGAGACCCAGTACTTC.

There are many counts of this clonotype. This chain connects TRBV27 to TRBJ2-3; D might be TRBD1 or TRBD2, each matching 5 bases. CDR1 and CDR2 from the germline V gene are MNHEY and SMNVEV (reference sequence). Trimming cost V 1 base and J 0 bases, with 14 bases left between them. The CDR3 length is 17 residues. CDR3 sequence reads: CASSLLGLAVSTDTQYF. The CDR3 DNA is TGTGCCAGCAGTTTATTGGGGCTAGCCGTCAGCACAGATACGCAGTATTTT.

In this sample, this clonotype turned up many times. The V call is TRBV7-2, the J call TRBJ2-1; 7 bases map to TRBD2. V was pared by 2 bases and J by 4 bases, with 5 bases of the junction left unmatched. The CDR3 runs 15 residues. Per germline, CDR1 SGHTA and CDR2 FQGNSA. The CDR3: CASSLSGADYNEQFF. CDR3 bases: TGTGCCAGCAGCTTAAGCGGGGCGGATTACAATGAGCAGTTCTTC.

This clonotype came up a few times. V usage is TRBV5-1 and J usage is TRBJ2-2, with 14 bases aligning to TRBD2. The CDR3 is 17 amino acids. Germline lookup yields CDR1 SGHRS and CDR2 YFSETQ. With 4 bases clipped from V and 2 bases from J, the junction kept 4 bases outside the gene matches. The CDR3 nucleotides are TGCGCCAGCAGCCCGGGACTAGCGGGGGTAAACACCGGGGAGCTGTTTTTT. This encodes CASSPGLAGVNTGELFF.

The V and J genes are TRBV7-9 and TRBJ2-3, with a possible D match to TRBD2 (7 bases). V was clipped by 3 bases and J by 5 bases, with 15 bases between them. The CDR3 is 15 amino acids. Looked up from germline, CDR1 is SEHNR and CDR2 is FQNEAQ (reference sequence). The chain's CDR3 is CASSFGGGRRDTQYF. For the CDR3, the DNA is TGTGCCAGCAGCTTTGGGGGGGGGCGGAGAGATACGCAGTATTTT. Looking up the rest from reference TRBV7-9 and TRBJ2-3 gives the full variable domain: DTGVSQNPRHKITKRGQNVTFRCDPISEHNRLYWYRQTLGQGPEFLTYFQNEAQLEKSRLLSDRFSAERPKGSFSTLEIQRTEQGDSAMYLCASSFGGGRRDTQYFGPGTRLTVL.

This clonotype was picked up many times. The genes are TRBV7-9 and TRBJ2-1; TRBD2 matches at 9 bases. The CDR3 loop spans 15 amino acids. Germline assignment: CDR1 SEHNR and CDR2 FQNEAQ (reference sequence). The ends lost 1 base at V and 5 bases at J; junction bases unmatched: 3. CDR3 protein: CASSLGTSDHNEQFF. In DNA form, the CDR3 reads TGTGCCAGCAGCTTAGGGACTAGCGACCACAATGAGCAGTTCTTC.

This clonotype was seen at least ten times. The CDR3 loop reads CASSLEPGLVSGYEQYF. The CDR3 DNA follows: TGTGCCAGCAGCTTAGAGCCGGGACTAGTGAGTGGCTACGAGCAGTACTTC. The chain uses TRBV7-2 and TRBJ2-7; 8 positions match TRBD2. The CDR3 is made up of 17 amino acids. Germline CDR1 is SGHTA and CDR2 is FQGNSA. Trimming took 1 base from V and 3 from J; bases not matched to a gene: 11.

Ten or more counts support this clonotype. The chain combines TRBV3-1 with TRBJ1-2; 11 positions agree with TRBD1. V was clipped by 4 bases and J by 4 bases; unmatched bases: 5. Germline V CDR1 and CDR2: LGHDT, YNNKEL (reference sequence). The CDR3 spans 15 residues. The CDR3 region has the DNA TGTGCCAGCAGCCCCGAGGGACAGGGGGGCTATGGCTACACCTTC. Its translation: CASSPEGQGGYGYTF.

The chain is built from TRBV4-2 and TRBJ1-6; D remains ambiguous. Trimming removed 1 base from V and 0 bases from J, with 13 bases in between. CDR3 length equals 18 residues. Germline V lookup: CDR1 LGHNA, CDR2 YNFKEQ. DNA for the CDR3: TGTGCCAGCAGCCAAGTTGCGGCAGCGAGCTCCTATAATTCACCCCTCCACTTT. Translation gives CASSQVAAASSYNSPLHF.